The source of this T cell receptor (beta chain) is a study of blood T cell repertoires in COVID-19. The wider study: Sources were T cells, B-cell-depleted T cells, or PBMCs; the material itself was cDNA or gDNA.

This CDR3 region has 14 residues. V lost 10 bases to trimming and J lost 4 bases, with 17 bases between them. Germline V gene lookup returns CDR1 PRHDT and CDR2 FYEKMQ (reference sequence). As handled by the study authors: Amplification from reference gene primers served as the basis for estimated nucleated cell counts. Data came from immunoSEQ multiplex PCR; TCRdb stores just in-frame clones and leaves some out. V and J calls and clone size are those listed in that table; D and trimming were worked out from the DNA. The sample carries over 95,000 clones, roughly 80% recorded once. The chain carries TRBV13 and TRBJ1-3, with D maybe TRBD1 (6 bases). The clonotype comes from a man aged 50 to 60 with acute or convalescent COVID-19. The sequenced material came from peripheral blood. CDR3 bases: TGTGCCACCCGGAGGGGGGGCGAGGGAAACACCATATATTTT. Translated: CATRRGGEGNTIYF.